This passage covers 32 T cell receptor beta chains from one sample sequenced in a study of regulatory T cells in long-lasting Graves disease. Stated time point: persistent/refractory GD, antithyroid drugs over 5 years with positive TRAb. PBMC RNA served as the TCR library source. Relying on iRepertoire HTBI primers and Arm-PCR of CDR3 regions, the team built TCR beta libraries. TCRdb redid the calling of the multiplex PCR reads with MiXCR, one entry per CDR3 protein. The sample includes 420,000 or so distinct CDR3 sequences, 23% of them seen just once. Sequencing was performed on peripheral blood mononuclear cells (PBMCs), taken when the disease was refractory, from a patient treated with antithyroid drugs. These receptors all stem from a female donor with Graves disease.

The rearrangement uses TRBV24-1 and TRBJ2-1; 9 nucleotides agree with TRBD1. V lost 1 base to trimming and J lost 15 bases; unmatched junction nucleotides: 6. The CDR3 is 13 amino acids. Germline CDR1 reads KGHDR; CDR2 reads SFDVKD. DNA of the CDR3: TGTGCCACCAGTGATTTCAGGGACAGGGTGGTGTTCTTC. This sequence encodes CATSDFRDRVVFF.

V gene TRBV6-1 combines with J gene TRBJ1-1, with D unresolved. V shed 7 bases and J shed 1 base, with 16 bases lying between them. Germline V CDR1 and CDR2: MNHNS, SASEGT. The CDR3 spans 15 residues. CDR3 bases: TGTGCCAGCACCCCCTCCAGGACGGCGAACACTGAAGCTTTCTTT. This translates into CASTPSRTANTEAFF.

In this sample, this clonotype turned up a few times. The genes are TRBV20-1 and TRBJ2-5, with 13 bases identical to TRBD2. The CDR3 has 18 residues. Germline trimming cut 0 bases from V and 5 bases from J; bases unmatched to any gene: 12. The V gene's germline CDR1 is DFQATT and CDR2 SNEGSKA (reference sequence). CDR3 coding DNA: TGCAGTGCTAGAGACTCTCGTGGACTAGCGGGAGTCCCGGAGACCCAGTACTTC. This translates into CSARDSRGLAGVPETQYF.

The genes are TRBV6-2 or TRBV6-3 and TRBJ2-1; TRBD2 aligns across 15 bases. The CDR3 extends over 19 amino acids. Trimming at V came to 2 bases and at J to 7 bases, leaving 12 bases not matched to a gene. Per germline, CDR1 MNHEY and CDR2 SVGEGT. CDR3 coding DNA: TGTGCCAGCAGTTACAACAGGGGACTAGCGGGAGGTTCGAAGAATGAGCAGTTCTTC. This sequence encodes CASSYNRGLAGGSKNEQFF.

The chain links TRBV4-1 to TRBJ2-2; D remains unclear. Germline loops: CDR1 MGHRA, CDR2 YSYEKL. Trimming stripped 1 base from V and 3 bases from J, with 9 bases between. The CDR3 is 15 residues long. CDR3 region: CASSQVDKHTGELFF. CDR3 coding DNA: TGCGCCAGCAGCCAAGTTGACAAGCACACCGGGGAGCTGTTTTTT.

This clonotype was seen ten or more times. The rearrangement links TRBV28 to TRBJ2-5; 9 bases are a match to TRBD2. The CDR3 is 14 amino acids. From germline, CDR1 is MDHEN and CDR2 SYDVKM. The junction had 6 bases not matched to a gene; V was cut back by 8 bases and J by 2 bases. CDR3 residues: CASGDLAGQETQYF. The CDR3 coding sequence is TGTGCCAGCGGGGATCTAGCGGGGCAAGAGACCCAGTACTTC.

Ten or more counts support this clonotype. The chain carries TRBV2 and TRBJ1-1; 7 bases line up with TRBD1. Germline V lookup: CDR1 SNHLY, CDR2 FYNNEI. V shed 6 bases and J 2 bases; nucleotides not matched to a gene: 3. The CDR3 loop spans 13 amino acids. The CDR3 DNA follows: TGTGCCAGCAGCGGGGACAGTAACACTGAAGCTTTCTTT. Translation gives CASSGDSNTEAFF.

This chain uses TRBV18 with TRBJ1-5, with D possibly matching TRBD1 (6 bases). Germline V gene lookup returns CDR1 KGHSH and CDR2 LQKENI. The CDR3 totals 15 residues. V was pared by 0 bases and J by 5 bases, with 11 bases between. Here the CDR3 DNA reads TGTGCCAGCTCACCACCCGGGGGCCGGGATCAGCCCCAGCATTTT. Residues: CASSPPGGRDQPQHF.

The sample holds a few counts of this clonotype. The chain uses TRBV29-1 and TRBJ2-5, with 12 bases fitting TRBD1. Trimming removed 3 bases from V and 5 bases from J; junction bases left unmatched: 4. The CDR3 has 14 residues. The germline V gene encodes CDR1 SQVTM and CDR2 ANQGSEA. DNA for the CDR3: TGCAGCGTTGAGGGACAGGGGGCGCGTGAGACCCAGTACTTC. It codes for CSVEGQGARETQYF. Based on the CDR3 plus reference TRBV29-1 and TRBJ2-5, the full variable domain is SAVISQKPSRDICQRGTSLTIQCQVDSQVTMMFWYRQQPGQSLTLIATANQGSEATYESGFVIDKFPISRPNLTFSTLTVSNMSPEDSSIYLCSVEGQGARETQYFGPGTRLLVL.

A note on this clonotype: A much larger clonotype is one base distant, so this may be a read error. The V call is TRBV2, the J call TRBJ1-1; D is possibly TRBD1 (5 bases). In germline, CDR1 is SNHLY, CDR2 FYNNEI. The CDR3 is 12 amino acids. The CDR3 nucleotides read TGTACCAGCAGTGAATTGAGGGGAGGGGCTTTCTTT. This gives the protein CTSSELRGGAFF.

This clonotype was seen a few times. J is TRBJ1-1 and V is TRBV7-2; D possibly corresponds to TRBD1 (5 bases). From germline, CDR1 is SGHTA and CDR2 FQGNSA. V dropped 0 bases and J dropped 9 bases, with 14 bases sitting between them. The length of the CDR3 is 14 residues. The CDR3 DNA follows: TGTGCCAGCAGCTTAGCGCGGGGCCAGACCAAAGCTTTCTTT. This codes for CASSLARGQTKAFF.

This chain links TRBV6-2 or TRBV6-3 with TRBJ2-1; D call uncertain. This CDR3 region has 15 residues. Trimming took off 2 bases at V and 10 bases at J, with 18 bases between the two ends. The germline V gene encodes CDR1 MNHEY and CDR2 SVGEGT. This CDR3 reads CASSYGPGPLYEQFF. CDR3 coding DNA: TGTGCCAGCAGTTACGGGCCAGGTCCCCTCTACGAGCAGTTCTTC.

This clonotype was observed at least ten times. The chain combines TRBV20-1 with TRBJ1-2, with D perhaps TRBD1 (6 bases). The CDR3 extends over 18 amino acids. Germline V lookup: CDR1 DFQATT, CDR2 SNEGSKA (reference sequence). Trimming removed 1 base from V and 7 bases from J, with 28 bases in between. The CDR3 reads CSARVGGRGAAITGGYTF. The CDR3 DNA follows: TGCAGTGCTAGAGTAGGAGGGCGGGGGGCCGCGATAACTGGTGGCTACACCTTC.

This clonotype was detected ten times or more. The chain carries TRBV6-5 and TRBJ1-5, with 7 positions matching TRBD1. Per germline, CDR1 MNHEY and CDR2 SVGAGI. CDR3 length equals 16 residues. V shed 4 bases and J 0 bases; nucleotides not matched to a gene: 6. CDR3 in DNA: TGTGCCAGCAGTTCCGGCAGGGGGAATAGCAATCAGCCCCAGCATTTT. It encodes CASSSGRGNSNQPQHF.

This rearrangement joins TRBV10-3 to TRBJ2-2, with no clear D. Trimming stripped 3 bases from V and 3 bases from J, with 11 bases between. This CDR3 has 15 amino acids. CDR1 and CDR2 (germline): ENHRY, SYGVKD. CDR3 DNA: TGTGCCATCAGTGAAGGATCGCGGCACACCGGGGAGCTGTTTTTT. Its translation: CAISEGSRHTGELFF.

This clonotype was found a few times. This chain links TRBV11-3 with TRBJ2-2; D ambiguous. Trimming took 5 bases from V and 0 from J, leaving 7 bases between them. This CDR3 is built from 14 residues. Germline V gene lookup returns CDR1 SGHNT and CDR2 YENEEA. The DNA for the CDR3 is TGTGCCAGCAGCGCAAACTCGAACACCGGGGAGCTGTTTTTT. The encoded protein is CASSANSNTGELFF.

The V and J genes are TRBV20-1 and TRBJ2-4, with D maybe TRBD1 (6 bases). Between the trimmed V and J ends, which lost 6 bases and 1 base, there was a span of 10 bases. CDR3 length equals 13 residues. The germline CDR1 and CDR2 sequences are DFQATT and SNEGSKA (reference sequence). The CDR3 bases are TGCAGTGCGAACAGGGTGGCCAAAAACATTCAGTACTTC. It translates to CSANRVAKNIQYF.

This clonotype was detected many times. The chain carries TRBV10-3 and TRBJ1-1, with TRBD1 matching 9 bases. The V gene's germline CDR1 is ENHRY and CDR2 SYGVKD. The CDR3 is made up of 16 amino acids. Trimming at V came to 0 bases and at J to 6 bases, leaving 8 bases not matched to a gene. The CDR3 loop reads CAISESFGQGWAEAFF. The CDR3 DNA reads TGTGCCATCAGTGAGTCTTTCGGACAGGGGTGGGCTGAAGCTTTCTTT.

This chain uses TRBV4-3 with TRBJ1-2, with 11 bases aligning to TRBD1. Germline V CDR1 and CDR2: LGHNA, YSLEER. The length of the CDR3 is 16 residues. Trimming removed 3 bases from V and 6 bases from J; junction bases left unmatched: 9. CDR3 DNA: TGCGCCAGCAGCCATGGCATGGACAGGGGGCGTAATGGCTACACCTTC. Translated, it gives CASSHGMDRGRNGYTF.

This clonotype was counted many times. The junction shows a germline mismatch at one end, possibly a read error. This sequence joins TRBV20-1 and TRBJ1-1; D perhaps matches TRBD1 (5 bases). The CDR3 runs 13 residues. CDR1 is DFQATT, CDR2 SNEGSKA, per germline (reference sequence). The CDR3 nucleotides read TGCAGCGCTAGCGGGGCTAGGAACACTGAAGCTTTCTTT. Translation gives CSASGARNTEAFF.

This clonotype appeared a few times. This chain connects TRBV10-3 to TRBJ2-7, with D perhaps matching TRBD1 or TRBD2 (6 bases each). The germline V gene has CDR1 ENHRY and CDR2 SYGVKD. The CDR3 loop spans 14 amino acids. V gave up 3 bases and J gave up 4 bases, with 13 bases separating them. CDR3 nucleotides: TGTGCCATCAGTGATGGGGGGCGCGGATACGAGCAGTACTTC. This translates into CAISDGGRGYEQYF.

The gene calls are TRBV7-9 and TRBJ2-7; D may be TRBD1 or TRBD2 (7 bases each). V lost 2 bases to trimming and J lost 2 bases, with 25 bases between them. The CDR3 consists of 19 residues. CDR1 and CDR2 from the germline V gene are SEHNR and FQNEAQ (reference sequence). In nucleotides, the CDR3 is TGTGCCAGCAGCTTATGGGGAGGGTTGCCCGGGACAGCCACCTACGAGCAGTACTTC. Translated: CASSLWGGLPGTATYEQYF.

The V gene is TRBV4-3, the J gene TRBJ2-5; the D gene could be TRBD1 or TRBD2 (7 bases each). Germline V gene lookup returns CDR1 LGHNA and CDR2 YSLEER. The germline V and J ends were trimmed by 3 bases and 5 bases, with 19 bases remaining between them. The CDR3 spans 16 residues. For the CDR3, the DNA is TGCGCCAGCAGCCAGGCCGACAGGGAGGGAGAGGAGACCCAGTACTTC. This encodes CASSQADREGEETQYF.

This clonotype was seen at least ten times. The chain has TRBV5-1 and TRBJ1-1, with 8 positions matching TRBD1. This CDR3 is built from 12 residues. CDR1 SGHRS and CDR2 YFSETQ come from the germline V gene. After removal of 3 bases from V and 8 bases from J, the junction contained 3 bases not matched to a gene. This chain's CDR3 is CASSWTGSEAFF. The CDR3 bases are TGCGCCAGCAGCTGGACAGGGTCGGAAGCTTTCTTT.

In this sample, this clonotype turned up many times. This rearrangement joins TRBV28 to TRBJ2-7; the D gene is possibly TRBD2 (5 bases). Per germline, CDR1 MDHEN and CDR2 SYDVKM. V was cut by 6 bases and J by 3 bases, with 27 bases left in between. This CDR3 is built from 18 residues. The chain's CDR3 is CASSPRYRGPLSLYEQYF. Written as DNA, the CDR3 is TGTGCCAGCAGCCCTAGGTACCGGGGTCCCCTTTCTCTCTACGAGCAGTACTTC.

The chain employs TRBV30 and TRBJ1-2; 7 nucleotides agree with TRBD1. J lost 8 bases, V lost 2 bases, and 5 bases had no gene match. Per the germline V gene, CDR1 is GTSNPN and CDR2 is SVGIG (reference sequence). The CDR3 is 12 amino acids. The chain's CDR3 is CAWSKTGEGYTF. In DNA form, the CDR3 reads TGTGCCTGGAGTAAAACAGGGGAGGGCTACACCTTC.

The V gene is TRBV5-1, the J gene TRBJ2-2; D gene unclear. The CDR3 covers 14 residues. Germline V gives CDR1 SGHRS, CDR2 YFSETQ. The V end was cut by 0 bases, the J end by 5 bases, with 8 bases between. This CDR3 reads CASSLGPQTGELFF. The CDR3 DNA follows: TGCGCCAGCAGCTTGGGCCCCCAAACCGGGGAGCTGTTTTTT.

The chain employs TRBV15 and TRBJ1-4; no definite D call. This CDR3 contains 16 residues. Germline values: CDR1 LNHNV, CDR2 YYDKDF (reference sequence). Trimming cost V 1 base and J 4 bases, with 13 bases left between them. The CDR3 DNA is TGTGCCACCAGCAGAGTCCCCAGACGGATTAATGAAAAACTGTTTTTT. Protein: CATSRVPRRINEKLFF.

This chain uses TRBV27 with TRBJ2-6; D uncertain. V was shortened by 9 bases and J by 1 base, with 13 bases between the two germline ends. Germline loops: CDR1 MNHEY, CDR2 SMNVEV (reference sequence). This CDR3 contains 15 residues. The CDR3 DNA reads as TGTGCCAGGGGTACCAATAGATCTGGGGCCAACGTCCTGACTTTC. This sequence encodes CARGTNRSGANVLTF. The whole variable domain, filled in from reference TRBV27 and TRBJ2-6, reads EAQVTQNPRYLITVTGKKLTVTCSQNMNHEYMSWYRQDPGLGLRQIYYSMNVEVTDKGDVPEGYKVSRKEKRNFPLILESPSPNQTSLYFCARGTNRSGANVLTFGAGSRLTVL.

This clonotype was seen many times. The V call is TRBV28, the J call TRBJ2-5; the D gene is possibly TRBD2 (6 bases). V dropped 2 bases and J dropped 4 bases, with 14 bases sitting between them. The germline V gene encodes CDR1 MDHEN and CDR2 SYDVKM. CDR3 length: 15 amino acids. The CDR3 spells CASSLPSSGAETQYF. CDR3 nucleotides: TGTGCCAGCAGTTTACCCTCTTCGGGAGCAGAGACCCAGTACTTC.

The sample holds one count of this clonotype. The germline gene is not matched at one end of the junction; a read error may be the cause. The CDR3 loop reads CASSQDRDGELYGSTF. In DNA, the CDR3 is TGCGCCAGCAGCCAAGATAGGGACGGGGAACTGTATGGCTCCACCTTC. The J gene is TRBJ1-2, the V gene TRBV4-1; D possibly corresponds to TRBD1 (5 bases). The CDR3 covers 16 residues. Looked up from germline, CDR1 is MGHRA and CDR2 is YSYEKL.

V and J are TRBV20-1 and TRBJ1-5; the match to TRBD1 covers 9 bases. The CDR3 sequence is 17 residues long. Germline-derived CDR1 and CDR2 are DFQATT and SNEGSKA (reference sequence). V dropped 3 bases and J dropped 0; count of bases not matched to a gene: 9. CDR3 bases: TGCAGTGCTAGGATGGACAGGGGTCGGGTTAGCAATCAGCCCCAGCATTTT. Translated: CSARMDRGRVSNQPQHF.